The TCR beta chain under discussion was sequenced for a study of long-term antiretroviral therapy in people with HIV. Study outcomes and limitations: The range of CDR3 lengths in HIV repertoires proved narrower than that found in controls. All blood samples came from the years 2004 to 2017, possibly under older ART regimens. In samples taken after ART, diversity increased but remained below transplant donor control levels. Repertoire dominance by clones expanded before ART was seen at all time points.

CDR1 SGDLS and CDR2 YYNGEE come from the germline V gene. With 0 bases removed from V and 6 bases from J, the gap between germline ends came to 10 bases. The CDR3 is made up of 14 amino acids. Samples were assayed with immunoSEQ v3.0 at survey level. Sequenced by immunoSEQ multiplex PCR; TCRdb stores in-frame clones only, minus some. Of about 6,400 clones listed, under 80% were seen once; the top ten hold around 16%. In the case of this clone: The antigen is not known.

Sequenced material: unsorted PBMCs, taken 0.5 years before starting antiretroviral therapy. This receptor was obtained from a middle-aged man with HIV. The J gene is TRBJ1-5, the V gene TRBV9; no firm D call. The CDR3 spells CASSVGGSGQPQHF. In DNA form, the CDR3 reads TGTGCCAGCAGCGTAGGAGGTTCGGGTCAGCCCCAGCATTTT.